Detailed here is one T cell receptor (beta chain). No cognate antigen has been identified for it. Base-call qualities are not available, and no considerably larger clone is one nucleotide away. The germline V gene encodes CDR1 SGHRS and CDR2 YFSETQ. From cysteine to phenylalanine, the CDR3 is 15 amino acids long. Only the CDR3 portion is preserved as DNA: 45 bases, with reading frame beginning at the first base. At the junction V is shortened by 4 bases and J by 6 bases; bases outside the gene matches: 13. The library was made by PCR. Sequenced using an Illumina HiSeq 2500. TCR libraries were prepared with molecular barcoding, using unique molecular identifiers to normalize TCRbeta repertoire quantification. The public reads were reanalyzed by TCRdb: fastp trimming at Q25, MiXCR alignment, in-frame beta chains only. Rows with one shared CDR3 protein collapse into an entry with the most common genes and DNA. Counted in this sample were about 830,000 distinct CDR3 sequences; roughly 15% of them appeared once. The top ten hold approximately 5% of the sample.

This specimen's treatment or condition label, interpreted: allogeneic hematopoietic cell transplantation with graft depleted of TCRalphabeta T cells and CD19 B cells. Transplant recipients were children who received TCRalphabeta/CD19-depleted allogeneic hematopoietic cell grafts. The data derive from a study of T-cell reconstitution after alpha-beta-depleted transplantation in children (dated by TCRdb to the mid-2010s). Background for the entire study: Using TCR repertoire profiling, the study quantitatively followed how T-cell immune reconstitution unfolded in children after TCRalphabeta/CD19-depleted allogeneic hematopoietic cell transplantation.

General findings and caveats noted by the study authors: The frequencies of hyperexpanded clones fell over the following months, and after one year, T-cell counts and TCRbeta diversity were mostly attributed to newly produced T cells. The apparently early alphabetaT-cell count recovery about two months after transplant was reportedly dependent on only several hundred rapidly expanded clones derived from non-depleted graft cells. In some patients, high TCRbeta diversity at day 60 was attributed to recipient T cells and intrathymic progenitors that had survived conditioning.

Source: PBMCs, mostly from graft donor cells, taken 360 days after TCRalphabeta/CD19-depleted stem cell transplant. The sequence is built from TRBV5-1 and TRBJ2-7; 7 of the junction bases match TRBD2. The source is a male patient under 18 who had a stem cell transplant for acute lymphoblastic leukemia, so the T cells may come from the graft donor. The sequence in DNA is TGCGCCAGCAGCCTCACTAGCGCCCCGACGGGCGAGCAGTACTTC. This translates into CASSLTSAPTGEQYF.